This T cell receptor beta chain was documented in a study of cytomegalovirus exposure and HLA in healthy donors. Study-wide background: Genotyping of some 390 donors showed that around 85% belonged to the Caucasian-associated ancestry cluster. The study, taken as a whole, reports: When the data were analyzed later, several of the most significant clusters appeared to be linked to common viral pathogens.

The table lists this clone with a few counts. Its antigen is not known. In germline, CDR1 is SNHLY, CDR2 FYNNEI. CDR3 size: 15 residues. Trimming stripped 9 bases from V and 1 base from J, with 13 bases between. 60 Vbeta and 13 Jbeta primers were used in PCR. Here immunoSEQ multiplex PCR was the method, and the copy in TCRdb shows in-frame clones only, minus some. The sample includes approximately 100,000 clones, about 80% of them seen just once. At the time of sampling, donors were nominally healthy, though unrecorded immune exposures were likely. The source is a woman aged 45-59 years in good health and CMV-seropositive. The sequenced material came from PBMCs. This chain links TRBV2 with TRBJ2-6; the D gene is possibly TRBD1 (6 bases). CDR3 nucleotide sequence: TGTGCCAGTGGCCGTCAGGGGTCTGGGGCCAACGTCCTGACTTTC. It is translated as CASGRQGSGANVLTF.